The text below deals with one T cell receptor beta chain. The antigen remains undetermined. This sample was taken from a study of cytotoxic CD8 clonotypes in ibrutinib-treated CLL. Regarding the study as a whole: Public clonotypes proved infrequent, and on treatment they shrank or remained steady.

Trimming shortened V by 1 base and J by 1 base, and 11 bases separated the two germline ends. CDR1 is SGHRS, CDR2 YFSETQ, per germline. This CDR3 has 16 amino acids. The data were produced by immunoSEQ multiplex PCR, yet TCRdb's version contains in-frame clones alone and is incomplete. Among a few hundred thousand clones listed, almost 80% were seen once. The sample in question was PBMCs, obtained before ibrutinib treatment. The sequence came from a human donor with chronic lymphocytic leukemia. The genes are TRBV5-1 and TRBJ2-2; D gene unclear. CDR3 loop: CASSLNRVGNTGELFF. CDR3 DNA sequence: TGCGCCAGCAGCTTGAATAGGGTTGGGAACACCGGGGAGCTGTTTTTT.